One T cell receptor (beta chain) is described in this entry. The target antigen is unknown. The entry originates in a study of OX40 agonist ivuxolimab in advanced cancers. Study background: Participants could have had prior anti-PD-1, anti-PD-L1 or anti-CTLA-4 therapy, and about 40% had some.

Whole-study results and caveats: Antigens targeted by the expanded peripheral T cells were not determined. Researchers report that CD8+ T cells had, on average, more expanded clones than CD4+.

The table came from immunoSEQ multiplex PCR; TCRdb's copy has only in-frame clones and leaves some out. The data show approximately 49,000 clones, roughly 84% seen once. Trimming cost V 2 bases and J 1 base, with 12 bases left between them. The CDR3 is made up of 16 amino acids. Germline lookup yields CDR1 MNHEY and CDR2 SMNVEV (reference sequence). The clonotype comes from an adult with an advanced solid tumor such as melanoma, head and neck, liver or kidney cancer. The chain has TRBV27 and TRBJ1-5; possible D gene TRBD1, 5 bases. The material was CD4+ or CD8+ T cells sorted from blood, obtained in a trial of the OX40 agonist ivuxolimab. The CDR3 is CASSLTRAVSNQPQHF. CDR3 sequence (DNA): TGTGCCAGCAGTTTAACCAGGGCGGTAAGCAATCAGCCCCAGCATTTT.